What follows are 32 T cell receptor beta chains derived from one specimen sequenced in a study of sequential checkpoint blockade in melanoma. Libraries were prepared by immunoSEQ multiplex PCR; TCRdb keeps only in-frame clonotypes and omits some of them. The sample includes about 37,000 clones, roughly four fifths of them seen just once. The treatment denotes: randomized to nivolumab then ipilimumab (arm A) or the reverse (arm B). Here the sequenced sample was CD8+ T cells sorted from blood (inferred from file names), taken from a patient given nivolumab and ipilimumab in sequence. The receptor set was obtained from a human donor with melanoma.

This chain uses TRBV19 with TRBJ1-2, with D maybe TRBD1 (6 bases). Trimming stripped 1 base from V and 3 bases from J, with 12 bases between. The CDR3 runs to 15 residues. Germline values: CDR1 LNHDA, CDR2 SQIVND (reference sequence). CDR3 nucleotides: TGTGCCAGTAGTATAGCCCCAGGGGCGCACTATGGCTACACCTTC. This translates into CASSIAPGAHYGYTF.

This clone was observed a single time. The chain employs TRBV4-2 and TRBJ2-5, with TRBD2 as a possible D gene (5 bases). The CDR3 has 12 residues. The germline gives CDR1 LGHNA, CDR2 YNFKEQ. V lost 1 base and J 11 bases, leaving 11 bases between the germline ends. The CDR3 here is CASSQVAEEQYF. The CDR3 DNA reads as TGTGCCAGCAGCCAAGTGGCGGAGGAGCAGTACTTC.

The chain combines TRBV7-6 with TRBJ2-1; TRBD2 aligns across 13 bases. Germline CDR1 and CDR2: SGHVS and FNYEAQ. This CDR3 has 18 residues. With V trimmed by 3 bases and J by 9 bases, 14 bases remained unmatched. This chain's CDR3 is CASSFTIGTSGIEGEQFF. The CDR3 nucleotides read TGTGCCAGCAGCTTCACTATAGGGACTAGCGGGATTGAGGGTGAGCAGTTCTTC.

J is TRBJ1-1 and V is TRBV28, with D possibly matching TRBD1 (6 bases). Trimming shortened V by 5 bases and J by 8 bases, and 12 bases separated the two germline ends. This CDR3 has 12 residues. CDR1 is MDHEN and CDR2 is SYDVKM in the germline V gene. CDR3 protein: CASSPGTNEAFF. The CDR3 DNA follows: TGTGCCAGCAGTCCCGGGACAAACGAAGCTTTCTTT.

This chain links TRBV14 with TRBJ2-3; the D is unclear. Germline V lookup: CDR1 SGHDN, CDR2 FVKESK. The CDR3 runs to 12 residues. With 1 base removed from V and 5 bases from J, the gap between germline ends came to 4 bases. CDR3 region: CASSQGVDTQYF. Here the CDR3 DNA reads TGTGCCAGCAGCCAAGGCGTAGATACGCAGTATTTT.

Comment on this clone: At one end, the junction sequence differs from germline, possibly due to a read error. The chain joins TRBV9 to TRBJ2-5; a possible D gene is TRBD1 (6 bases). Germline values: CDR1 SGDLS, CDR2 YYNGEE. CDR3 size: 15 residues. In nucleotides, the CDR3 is TGTGCCAGCACCGTACAGGGTAATTTCGGGGAGACCCAGTACTTC. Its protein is CASTVQGNFGETQYF.

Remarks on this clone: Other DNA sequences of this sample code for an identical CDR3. CDR3 amino acids: CASSLGQNYEQYF. The CDR3 DNA sequence: TGTGCCAGCAGCTTGGGACAGAACTACGAGCAGTACTTC. The chain carries TRBV11-2 and TRBJ2-7; 7 bases fit TRBD1. CDR3 length equals 13 residues. V was pared by 3 bases and J by 3 bases, with 2 bases of the junction left unmatched. Germline CDR1 reads SGHAT; CDR2 reads FQNNGV.

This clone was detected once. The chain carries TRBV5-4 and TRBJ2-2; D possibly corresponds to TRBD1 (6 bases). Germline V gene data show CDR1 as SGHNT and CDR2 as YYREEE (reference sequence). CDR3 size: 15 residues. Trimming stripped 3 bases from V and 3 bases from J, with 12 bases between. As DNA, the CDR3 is TGTGCCAGCAGCTATAACAGGGCGGACACCGGGGAGCTGTTTTTT. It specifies CASSYNRADTGELFF.

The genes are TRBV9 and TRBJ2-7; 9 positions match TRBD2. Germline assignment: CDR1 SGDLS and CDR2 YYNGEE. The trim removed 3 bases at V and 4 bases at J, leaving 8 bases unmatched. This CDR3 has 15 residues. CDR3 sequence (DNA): TGTGCCAGCAGCGCAGATAGCGGGAGTAATTACGAGCAGTACTTC. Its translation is CASSADSGSNYEQYF.

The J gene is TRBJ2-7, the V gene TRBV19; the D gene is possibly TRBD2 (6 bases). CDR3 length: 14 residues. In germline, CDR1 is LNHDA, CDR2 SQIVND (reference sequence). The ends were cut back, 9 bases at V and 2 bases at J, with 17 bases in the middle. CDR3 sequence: CASGPGLNAYEQYF. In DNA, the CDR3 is TGTGCCAGCGGCCCGGGACTCAATGCCTACGAGCAGTACTTC. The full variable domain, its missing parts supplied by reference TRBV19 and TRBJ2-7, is DGGITQSPKYLFRKEGQNVTLSCEQNLNHDAMYWYRQDPGQGLRLIYYSQIVNDFQKGDIAEGYSVSREKKESFPLTVTSAQKNPTAFYLCASGPGLNAYEQYFGPGTRLTVT.

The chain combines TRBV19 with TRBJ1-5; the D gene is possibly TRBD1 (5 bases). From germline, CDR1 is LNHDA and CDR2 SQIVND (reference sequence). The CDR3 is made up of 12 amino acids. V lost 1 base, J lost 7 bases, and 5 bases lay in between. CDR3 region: CASSIGGQPQHF. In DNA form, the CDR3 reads TGTGCCAGTAGTATAGGGGGCCAGCCCCAGCATTTT.

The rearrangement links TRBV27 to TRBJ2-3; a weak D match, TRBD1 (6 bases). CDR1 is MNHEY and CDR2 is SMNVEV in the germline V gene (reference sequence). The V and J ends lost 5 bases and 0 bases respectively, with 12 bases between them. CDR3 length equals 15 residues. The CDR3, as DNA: TGTGCCAGCAGTCTTACAGGGATAAGCACAGATACGCAGTATTTT. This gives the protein CASSLTGISTDTQYF.

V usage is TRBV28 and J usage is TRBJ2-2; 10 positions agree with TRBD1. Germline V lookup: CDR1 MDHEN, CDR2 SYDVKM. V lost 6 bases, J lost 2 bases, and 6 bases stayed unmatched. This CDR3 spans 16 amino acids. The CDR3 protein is CASRSGTGVNTGELFF. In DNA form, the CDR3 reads TGTGCCAGCAGATCCGGGACAGGGGTTAACACCGGGGAGCTGTTTTTT.

CDR3: CASSPWTGSYEQYF. Here the CDR3 DNA reads TGTGCCAGCAGTCCGTGGACAGGGAGTTACGAGCAGTACTTC. The V gene is TRBV27, the J gene TRBJ2-5, with 8 bases aligning to TRBD1. The J call may be in error: the DNA end matches TRBJ2-7 better. Looked up from germline, CDR1 is MNHEY and CDR2 is SMNVEV (reference sequence). The length of the CDR3 is 14 residues.

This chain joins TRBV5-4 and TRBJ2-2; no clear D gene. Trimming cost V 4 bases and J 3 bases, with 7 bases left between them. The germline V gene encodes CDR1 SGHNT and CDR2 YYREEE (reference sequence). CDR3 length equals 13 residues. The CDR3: CASSLGDTGELFF. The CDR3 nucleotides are TGTGCCAGCAGCCTAGGAGACACCGGGGAGCTGTTTTTT.

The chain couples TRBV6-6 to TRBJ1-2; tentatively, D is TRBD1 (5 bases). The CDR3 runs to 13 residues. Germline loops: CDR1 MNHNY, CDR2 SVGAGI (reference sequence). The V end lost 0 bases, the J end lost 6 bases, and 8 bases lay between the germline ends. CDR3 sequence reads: CASSYSTVHGYTF. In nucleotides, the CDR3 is TGTGCCAGCAGTTACTCGACAGTCCATGGCTACACCTTC.

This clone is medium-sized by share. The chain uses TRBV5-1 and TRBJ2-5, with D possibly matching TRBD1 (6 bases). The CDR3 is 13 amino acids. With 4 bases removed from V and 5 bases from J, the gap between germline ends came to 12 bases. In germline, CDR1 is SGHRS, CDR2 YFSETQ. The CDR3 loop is CASSDTGMETQYF. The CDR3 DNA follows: TGCGCCAGCAGCGACACAGGGATGGAGACCCAGTACTTC.

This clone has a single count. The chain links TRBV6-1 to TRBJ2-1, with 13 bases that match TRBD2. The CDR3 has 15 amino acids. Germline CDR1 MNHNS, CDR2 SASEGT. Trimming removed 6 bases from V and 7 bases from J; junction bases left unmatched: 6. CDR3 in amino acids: CASSLLAGGSNEQFF. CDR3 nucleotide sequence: TGTGCCAGCAGCCTACTAGCGGGGGGGTCGAATGAGCAGTTCTTC.

CDR3 sequence: CASSFRAGGTDTQYF. The DNA of the CDR3 is TGTGCCAGCAGTTTCCGGGCGGGAGGTACAGATACGCAGTATTTT. The chain links TRBV27 to TRBJ2-3, with TRBD2 identical over 8 bases. Germline assignment: CDR1 MNHEY and CDR2 SMNVEV (reference sequence). V shed 3 bases and J 3 bases; nucleotides not matched to a gene: 5. The CDR3 contains 15 residues.

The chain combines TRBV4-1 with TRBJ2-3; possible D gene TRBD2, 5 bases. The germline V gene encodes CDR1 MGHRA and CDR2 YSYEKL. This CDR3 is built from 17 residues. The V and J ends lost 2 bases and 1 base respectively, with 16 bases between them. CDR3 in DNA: TGCGCCAGCAGCCAAAGTACGGGCGCGAGGGGCACAGATACGCAGTATTTT. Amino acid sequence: CASSQSTGARGTDTQYF.

The CDR3: CASSEIRDNEQFF. CDR3 nucleotides: TGCGCCAGCAGTGAGATACGCGACAATGAGCAGTTCTTC. The chain links TRBV10-2 to TRBJ2-1, with D unresolved. The length of the CDR3 is 13 residues. CDR1 and CDR2 from the germline V gene are WSHSY and SAAADI. Trimming took off 2 bases at V and 5 bases at J, with 7 bases between the two ends.

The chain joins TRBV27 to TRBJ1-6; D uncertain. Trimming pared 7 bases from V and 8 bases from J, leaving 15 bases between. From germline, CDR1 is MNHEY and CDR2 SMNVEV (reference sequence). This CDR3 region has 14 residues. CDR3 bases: TGTGCCAGCAAGATGACACTGTCTTATTCACCCCTCCACTTT. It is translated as CASKMTLSYSPLHF.

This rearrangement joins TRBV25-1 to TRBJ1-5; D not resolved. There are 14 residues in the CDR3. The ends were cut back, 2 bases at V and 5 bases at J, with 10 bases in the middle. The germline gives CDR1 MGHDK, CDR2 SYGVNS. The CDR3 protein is CASSEGGGYQPQHF. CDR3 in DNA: TGTGCCAGCAGTGAAGGTGGCGGGTATCAGCCCCAGCATTTT.

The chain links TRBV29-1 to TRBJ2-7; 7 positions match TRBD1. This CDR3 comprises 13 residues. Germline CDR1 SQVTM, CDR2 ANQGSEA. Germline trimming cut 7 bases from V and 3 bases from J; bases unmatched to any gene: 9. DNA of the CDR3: TGCAGCGCAGTAACAGGGGAGAGCTACGAGCAGTACTTC. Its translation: CSAVTGESYEQYF.

The CDR3 protein is CASSWTVQETQYF. DNA of the CDR3: TGTGCCAGCAGCTGGACAGTACAAGAGACCCAGTACTTC. The V and J genes are TRBV28 and TRBJ2-5; D might be TRBD1 (6 bases). The CDR3 loop spans 13 amino acids. The germline V gene encodes CDR1 MDHEN and CDR2 SYDVKM. V gave up 6 bases and J gave up 2 bases, with 10 bases separating them. Full variable domain (remainder filled in from reference TRBV28 and TRBJ2-5): DVKVTQSSRYLVKRTGEKVFLECVQDMDHENMFWYRQDPGLGLRLIYFSYDVKMKEKGDIPEGYSVSREKKERFSLILESASTNQTSMYLCASSWTVQETQYFGPGTRLLVL.

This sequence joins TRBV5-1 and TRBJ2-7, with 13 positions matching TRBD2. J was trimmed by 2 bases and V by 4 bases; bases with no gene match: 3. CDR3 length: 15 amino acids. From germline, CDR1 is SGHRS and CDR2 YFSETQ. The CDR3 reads CASSPTSGGAYEQYF. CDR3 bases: TGCGCCAGCAGCCCTACTAGCGGGGGGGCCTACGAGCAGTACTTC.

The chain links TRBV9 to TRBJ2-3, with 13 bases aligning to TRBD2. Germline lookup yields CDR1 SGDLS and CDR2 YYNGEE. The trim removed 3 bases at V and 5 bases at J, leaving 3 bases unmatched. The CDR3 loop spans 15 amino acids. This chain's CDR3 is CASSDRLAGGDTQYF. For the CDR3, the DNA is TGTGCCAGCAGCGACCGACTAGCGGGAGGAGATACGCAGTATTTT.

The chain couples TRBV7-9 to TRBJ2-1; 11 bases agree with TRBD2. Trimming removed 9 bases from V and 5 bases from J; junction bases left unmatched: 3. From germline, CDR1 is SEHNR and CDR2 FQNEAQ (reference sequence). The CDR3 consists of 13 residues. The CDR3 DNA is TGTGCCAGTGATAGCGGGAGGGACAATGAGCAGTTCTTC. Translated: CASDSGRDNEQFF.

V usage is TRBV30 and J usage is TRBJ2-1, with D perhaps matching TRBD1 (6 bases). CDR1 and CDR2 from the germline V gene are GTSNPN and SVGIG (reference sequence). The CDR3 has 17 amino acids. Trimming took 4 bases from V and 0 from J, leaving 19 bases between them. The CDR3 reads CAWTIKQGSSSYNEQFF. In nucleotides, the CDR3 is TGTGCCTGGACCATAAAACAGGGAAGCAGCTCCTACAATGAGCAGTTCTTC.

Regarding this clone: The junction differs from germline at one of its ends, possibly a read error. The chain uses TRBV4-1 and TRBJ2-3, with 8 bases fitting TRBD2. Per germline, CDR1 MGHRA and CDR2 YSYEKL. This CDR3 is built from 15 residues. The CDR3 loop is CAGSQARGETDTQYF. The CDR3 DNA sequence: TGCGCCGGCAGCCAAGCGCGGGGGGAGACAGATACGCAGTATTTT.

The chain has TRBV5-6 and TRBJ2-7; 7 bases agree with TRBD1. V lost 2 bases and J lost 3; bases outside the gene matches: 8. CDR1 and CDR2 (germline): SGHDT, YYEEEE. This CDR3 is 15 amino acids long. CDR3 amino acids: CASSFDREMFYEQYF. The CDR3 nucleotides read TGTGCCAGCAGCTTCGACAGGGAGATGTTCTACGAGCAGTACTTC.

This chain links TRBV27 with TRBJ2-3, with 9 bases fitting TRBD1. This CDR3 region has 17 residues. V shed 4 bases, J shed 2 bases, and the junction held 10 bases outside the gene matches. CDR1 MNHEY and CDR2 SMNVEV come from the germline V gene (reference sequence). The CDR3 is CASSSEKGTGYTDTQYF. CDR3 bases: TGTGCCAGCAGTTCCGAAAAAGGGACAGGGTACACAGATACGCAGTATTTT.